The 13 T cell receptor beta chains below come from one sample, sequenced in a study of identical twins. A single record per CDR3 protein comes from TCRdb applying MiXCR to the 5' RACE reads. The repertoire holds 550,000 to 700,000 distinct CDR3 sequences, with around 21% as singletons. Separately, the same data were catalogued under a study of T cells expressing NK-cell markers.

Sequenced: PBMCs. Every receptor here comes from a woman in her late teens or twenties in good health.

This clonotype was seen only a few times. V and J are TRBV6-1 and TRBJ2-3; 10 bases agree with TRBD2. Losses at the gene ends were 6 bases for V and 1 base for J; bases not matched to a gene: 4. CDR3 length equals 15 residues. CDR1 and CDR2 from the germline V gene are MNHNS and SASEGT. This CDR3 reads CASSSSGGRTDTQYF. CDR3 DNA: TGTGCCAGCAGCAGTAGCGGGGGGCGCACAGATACGCAGTATTTT.

This clonotype was recorded at least ten times. The chain recombines TRBV7-8 with TRBJ2-3; 8 bases agree with TRBD2. With 10 bases clipped from V and 4 bases from J, the junction kept 7 bases outside the gene matches. This CDR3 is built from 13 residues. CDR1 is SGHVS, CDR2 FQNEAQ, per germline. The CDR3 coding sequence is TGTGCCACCCAGGCGCGGGAGGCAGATACGCAGTATTTT. It is translated as CATQAREADTQYF.

This clonotype was counted between two and nine times. V and J are TRBV2 and TRBJ2-7; D gene ambiguous. The V and J ends lost 7 bases and 0 bases respectively, with 16 bases between them. This CDR3 comprises 15 residues. Germline loops: CDR1 SNHLY, CDR2 FYNNEI. CDR3 sequence (DNA): TGTGCCAGCACCGTTTTGTATGCTGCCTCCTACGAGCAGTACTTC. It encodes CASTVLYAASYEQYF.

The chain combines TRBV20-1 with TRBJ2-6; no reliable D call. In germline, CDR1 is DFQATT, CDR2 SNEGSKA (reference sequence). This CDR3 spans 15 amino acids. Trimming removed 2 bases from V and 0 bases from J, with 8 bases in between. The CDR3 DNA reads TGCAGTGCTAGATTTTCCAGCTCTGGGGCCAACGTCCTGACTTTC. The encoded protein is CSARFSSSGANVLTF.

The chain joins TRBV5-1 to TRBJ2-3, with a tentative D call TRBD2 (6 bases). This CDR3 comprises 14 residues. Germline values: CDR1 SGHRS, CDR2 YFSETQ. The V end lost 0 bases, the J end lost 5 bases, and 10 bases lay between the germline ends. The CDR3 sequence is CASSLGGSGDTQYF. CDR3 sequence (DNA): TGCGCCAGCAGCTTGGGGGGTAGCGGAGATACGCAGTATTTT.

In DNA, the CDR3 is TGTGCCAGCAGCTCGACAATCCCCACCTCCTACAATGAGCAGTTCTTC. Translation: CASSSTIPTSYNEQFF. J is TRBJ2-1 and V is TRBV7-9; no clear D gene. V gave up 4 bases and J gave up 0 bases, with 13 bases separating them. Germline V gene lookup returns CDR1 SEHNR and CDR2 FQNEAQ (reference sequence). The length of the CDR3 is 16 residues.

This clonotype was counted ten times or more. The CDR3 DNA reads TGCGCCAGCGCGCGGGAGGGCAGGACCGGGGAGCTGTTTTTT. Protein sequence: CASAREGRTGELFF. The rearrangement joins TRBV5-1 to TRBJ2-2; 9 nucleotides agree with TRBD2. The V segment lost 7 bases and the J segment 5 bases; nucleotides outside the gene matches: 6. CDR3 length equals 14 residues. CDR1 is SGHRS and CDR2 is YFSETQ in the germline V gene.

The chain joins TRBV5-5 to TRBJ2-7; no clear D gene. Trimming took off 0 bases at V and 2 bases at J, with 12 bases between the two ends. The CDR3 sequence is 15 residues long. Germline V gene lookup returns CDR1 SGHKS and CDR2 YYEKEE (reference sequence). The CDR3 protein is CASSLVELPAYEQYF. The CDR3 region has the DNA TGTGCCAGCAGCTTGGTAGAACTTCCAGCCTACGAGCAGTACTTC. Full variable domain (outside the CDR3, taken from reference TRBV5-5 and TRBJ2-7): DAGVTQSPTHLIKTRGQQVTLRCSPISGHKSVSWYQQVLGQGPQFIFQYYEKEERGRGNFPDRFSARQFPNYSSELNVNALLLGDSALYLCASSLVELPAYEQYFGPGTRLTVT.

This clonotype was picked up a small number of times. The chain combines TRBV20-1 with TRBJ2-5; D is ambiguous. V lost 5 bases and J 0 bases, leaving 16 bases between the germline ends. Germline V CDR1 and CDR2: DFQATT, SNEGSKA (reference sequence). CDR3 length: 15 amino acids. Written as DNA, the CDR3 is TGCAGTGCTGTAGTTGCAGGAAAAGACCAAGAGACCCAGTACTTC. This sequence encodes CSAVVAGKDQETQYF.

The chain couples TRBV6-1 to TRBJ2-2; 8 bases fit TRBD1. Losses at the gene ends were 6 bases for V and 5 bases for J; bases not matched to a gene: 5. Germline V gene sequence: CDR1 MNHNS, CDR2 SASEGT. This CDR3 spans 14 amino acids. The DNA for the CDR3 is TGTGCCAGCAGATGGGACAGGAGTACCGGGGAGCTGTTTTTT. Encoded protein: CASRWDRSTGELFF.

The chain joins TRBV12-3 or TRBV12-4 to TRBJ1-5; no clear D. There are 15 residues in the CDR3. V gave up 3 bases and J gave up 0 bases, with 9 bases separating them. In nucleotides, the CDR3 is TGTGCCAGCAGTTTTATGGGAATTAGCAATCAGCCCCAGCATTTT. This sequence encodes CASSFMGISNQPQHF.

Only a few counts were recorded for this clonotype. The rearrangement uses TRBV5-1 and TRBJ2-5; D is perhaps TRBD1 or TRBD2 (5 bases each). Trimming stripped 3 bases from V and 3 bases from J, with 15 bases between. Germline-derived CDR1 and CDR2 are SGHRS and YFSETQ. The length of the CDR3 is 15 residues. CDR3 in DNA: TGCGCCAGCAGCTACTACCCGGGGCCGAAAGAGACCCAGTACTTC. Its protein is CASSYYPGPKETQYF.

At least ten counts were recorded for this clonotype. This chain joins TRBV6-1 and TRBJ2-7; D is tentatively TRBD1 or TRBD2 (5 bases each). The CDR3 loop spans 13 amino acids. V was shortened by 6 bases and J by 9 bases, with 18 bases between the two germline ends. Germline values: CDR1 MNHNS, CDR2 SASEGT. In nucleotides, the CDR3 is TGTGCCAGCAGAGACGGGGCCACTACGGGGCAGTACTTC. This gives the protein CASRDGATTGQYF.